Below, 14 T cell receptor beta chains from the same sample are listed, as sequenced in a study of T-cell reconstitution after alpha-beta-depleted transplantation in children. This sample's TCRbeta library carried unique molecular identifier barcodes. TCRdb ran MiXCR on the PCR reads and lists one entry per CDR3 protein. Found here are some 830,000 distinct CDR3 sequences, approximately 15% of them singletons; the top ten hold approximately 4.5%. The sample consisted of PBMCs, mostly from graft donor cells, taken 360 days after TCRalphabeta/CD19-depleted stem cell transplant. The receptors originated from a male patient between 5 and 17 years old who had a stem cell transplant for acute lymphoblastic leukemia, so the T cells may come from the graft donor.

This clonotype was detected a few times. The rearrangement uses TRBV29-1 and TRBJ2-7; unclear D gene. This CDR3 is built from 12 residues. CDR1 and CDR2 (germline): SQVTM, ANQGSEA. Between the trimmed V and J ends, which lost 7 bases and 7 bases, there was a span of 17 bases. CDR3 in amino acids: CSAPGPGREQYF. In nucleotides, the CDR3 is TGCAGCGCTCCGGGCCCGGGTCGGGAGCAGTACTTC.

The chain is built from TRBV23-1 and TRBJ2-3; 13 bases match TRBD2. TRBV23-1 carries the ORF label, with uncertain function. This CDR3 is 17 amino acids long. Losses at the gene ends were 3 bases for V and 4 bases for J; bases not matched to a gene: 7. For the CDR3, the DNA is TGCGCCAGCAGTCACCCCGGGACTAGCGGGATCTCAGATACGCAGTATTTT. Protein sequence: CASSHPGTSGISDTQYF.

The genes are TRBV6-1 and TRBJ1-2; 9 bases match TRBD1. V was pared by 4 bases and J by 4 bases, with 7 bases of the junction left unmatched. This CDR3 is built from 15 residues. Germline CDR1 is MNHNS and CDR2 is SASEGT. CDR3 sequence reads: CASSGDKGQGYGYTF. As DNA, the CDR3 is TGTGCCAGCAGTGGGGATAAGGGACAGGGCTATGGCTACACCTTC.

This clonotype was seen a few times. This rearrangement joins TRBV29-1 to TRBJ2-1; D unclear. The CDR3 sequence is 11 residues long. Germline V lookup: CDR1 SQVTM, CDR2 ANQGSEA. Trimming removed 5 bases from V and 1 base from J, with 3 bases in between. CDR3 sequence reads: CSVHSYNEQFF. Written as DNA, the CDR3 is TGCAGCGTTCATTCCTACAATGAGCAGTTCTTC.

This clonotype came up many times. The chain has TRBV10-2 and TRBJ2-2, with 7 bases lining up with TRBD2. The J segment lost 1 base and the V segment lost 2 bases, leaving 4 bases of the junction unmatched. The CDR3 is 16 residues long. Germline loops: CDR1 WSHSY, CDR2 SAAADI. The CDR3: CASSERIAGNTGELFF. The DNA for the CDR3 is TGCGCCAGCAGTGAGAGGATAGCGGGGAACACCGGGGAGCTGTTTTTT.

J is TRBJ2-1 and V is TRBV29-1; D is perhaps TRBD1 or TRBD2 (5 bases each). From germline, CDR1 is SQVTM and CDR2 ANQGSEA. CDR3 size: 14 residues. V gave up 4 bases and J gave up 0 bases, with 10 bases separating them. CDR3 protein: CSVVGTSSYNEQFF. The CDR3 bases are TGCAGCGTTGTCGGGACGAGCTCCTACAATGAGCAGTTCTTC.

The V gene is TRBV6-5, the J gene TRBJ2-1, with unresolved D. CDR1 is MNHEY, CDR2 SVGAGI, per germline. The CDR3 totals 13 residues. Trimming pared 2 bases from V and 5 bases from J, leaving 7 bases between. CDR3 sequence (DNA): TGTGCCAGCAGTTACCACGTCAACAATGAGCAGTTCTTC. Protein product: CASSYHVNNEQFF.

This clonotype has more than one count but fewer than ten. V usage is TRBV7-9 and J usage is TRBJ2-1, with a weak D call TRBD1 (6 bases). In germline, CDR1 is SEHNR, CDR2 FQNEAQ (reference sequence). Trimming took off 1 base at V and 5 bases at J, with 15 bases between the two ends. This CDR3 is 16 amino acids long. CDR3 sequence (DNA): TGTGCCAGCAGCTTAGGGCTAGGGGGTGGAAACAATGAGCAGTTCTTC. It codes for CASSLGLGGGNNEQFF.

This clonotype appeared a few times. This chain uses TRBV27 with TRBJ2-5, with D perhaps given as TRBD1 or TRBD2 (5 bases each). CDR1 is MNHEY and CDR2 is SMNVEV in the germline V gene (reference sequence). The ends were cut back, 5 bases at V and 4 bases at J, with 23 bases in the middle. The CDR3 extends over 17 amino acids. The CDR3 region has the DNA TGTGCCAGCAGTCTCCACCCCGAGGGGATGGGCAGAGAGACCCAGTACTTC. Translation: CASSLHPEGMGRETQYF.

This clonotype came up a few times. The chain links TRBV20-1 to TRBJ2-2, with D perhaps being TRBD1 or TRBD2 (5 bases each). CDR1 is DFQATT and CDR2 is SNEGSKA in the germline V gene (reference sequence). This CDR3 has 16 residues. V dropped 2 bases and J dropped 3 bases, with 16 bases sitting between them. CDR3 bases: TGCAGTGCTAGACCCTTGGGGACGGTTTACACCGGGGAGCTGTTTTTT. The encoded protein is CSARPLGTVYTGELFF.

The table lists this clonotype with many counts. V usage is TRBV5-1 and J usage is TRBJ2-7, with D uncertain. Germline CDR1 is SGHRS and CDR2 is YFSETQ. This CDR3 comprises 15 residues. The V end lost 1 base, the J end lost 3 bases, and 14 bases lay between the germline ends. CDR3 protein: CASSLSTDNLYEQYF. The CDR3 DNA reads as TGCGCCAGCAGCTTGTCGACTGACAACCTCTACGAGCAGTACTTC. Full variable domain (remainder filled in from reference TRBV5-1 and TRBJ2-7): KAGVTQTPRYLIKTRGQQVTLSCSPISGHRSVSWYQQTPGQGLQFLFEYFSETQRNKGNFPGRFSGRQFSNSRSEMNVSTLELGDSALYLCASSLSTDNLYEQYFGPGTRLTVT.

Ten or more counts support this clonotype. The rearrangement links TRBV20-1 to TRBJ2-7; 8 positions agree with TRBD2. This CDR3 is built from 13 residues. Germline assignment: CDR1 DFQATT and CDR2 SNEGSKA (reference sequence). V lost 8 bases to trimming and J lost 3 bases; unmatched junction nucleotides: 9. CDR3 residues: CSLPSGRGYEQYF. CDR3 coding DNA: TGCAGTCTTCCAAGCGGGAGAGGCTACGAGCAGTACTTC.

A few counts support this clonotype. CDR3 in DNA: TGCAGTGCTAGAGACGGGAGAACCGGGGAGCTGTTTTTT. Protein product: CSARDGRTGELFF. This sequence joins TRBV20-1 and TRBJ2-2; TRBD2 is a possible D gene (6 bases). The V end was cut by 0 bases, the J end by 5 bases, with 7 bases between. The length of the CDR3 is 13 residues. Germline loops: CDR1 DFQATT, CDR2 SNEGSKA (reference sequence).

The rearrangement joins TRBV13 to TRBJ2-7; D is possibly TRBD1 (6 bases). V was trimmed by 8 bases and J by 9 bases, leaving 17 bases between them. CDR1 PRHDT and CDR2 FYEKMQ come from the germline V gene (reference sequence). This CDR3 has 12 residues. The CDR3 coding sequence is TGTGCCAGCGGCCAGGGGACACTAAGGCAGTACTTC. It encodes CASGQGTLRQYF.